The 16 T cell receptor beta chains below all came from one sample that was sequenced in a study of T cells in Graves' hyperthyroidism and ophthalmopathy. Amplification yielded TCR beta CDR3 regions, with RNA transcripts as the source. Primed by the HTBI set, a first-round RT-PCR was run on the TCR CDR3. TCRdb ran MiXCR on the multiplex PCR reads and lists one entry per CDR3 protein. The sample records around 350,000 distinct CDR3 sequences, about 14% being singletons. The sequencing sample was made of blood. The receptors here all came from a woman aged 25-40 years with Graves' ophthalmopathy.

This clonotype has at least ten counts. This chain uses TRBV20-1 with TRBJ2-2, with D perhaps matching TRBD1 (6 bases). Trimming pared 0 bases from V and 6 bases from J, leaving 17 bases between. Germline V gene data show CDR1 as DFQATT and CDR2 as SNEGSKA (reference sequence). This CDR3 has 16 amino acids. CDR3 coding DNA: TGCAGTGCTAGAGACTATACCGGGACAACAGCCGGGGAGCTGTTTTTT. It translates to CSARDYTGTTAGELFF.

This clonotype was seen repeatedly, ten times or more. V gene TRBV7-2 combines with J gene TRBJ2-7; the match to TRBD1 covers 8 bases. Germline lookup yields CDR1 SGHTA and CDR2 FQGNSA. The CDR3 consists of 14 residues. The J segment lost 7 bases and the V segment lost 1 base, leaving 6 bases of the junction unmatched. CDR3 DNA sequence: TGTGCCAGCAGCTTAGACCAGGGGGCGCGAGAGCAGTACTTC. The encoded protein is CASSLDQGAREQYF.

This clonotype has at least ten counts. The V call is TRBV15, the J call TRBJ2-2, with unresolved D. The germline V gene encodes CDR1 LNHNV and CDR2 YYDKDF (reference sequence). V was cut by 0 bases and J by 0 bases, with 11 bases left in between. The CDR3 is 17 amino acids. CDR3: CATSRDLGRTNTGELFF. Here the CDR3 DNA reads TGTGCCACCAGCAGAGATCTGGGCAGGACGAACACCGGGGAGCTGTTTTTT.

The chain joins TRBV10-3 to TRBJ2-3; 13 nucleotides line up with TRBD2. In germline, CDR1 is ENHRY, CDR2 SYGVKD. CDR3 length: 15 amino acids. J was trimmed by 4 bases and V by 6 bases; bases with no gene match: 4. In nucleotides, the CDR3 is TGTGCCATCAGAACTAGCGGGGGGGCCGCAGATACGCAGTATTTT. It specifies CAIRTSGGAADTQYF.

This clonotype appeared a few times. The chain combines TRBV29-1 with TRBJ2-5, with D maybe TRBD2 (5 bases). The length of the CDR3 is 12 residues. Germline V gives CDR1 SQVTM, CDR2 ANQGSEA. The V gene lost 4 bases and the J gene lost 1 base, with 7 bases spanning the gap. CDR3 bases: TGCAGCGTTGGGACTTCCCAAGAGACCCAGTACTTC. This codes for CSVGTSQETQYF.

This clonotype was observed many times. This CDR3 is CAWGAGETQYF. CDR3 coding DNA: TGTGCCTGGGGGGCCGGAGAGACCCAGTACTTC. The chain links TRBV30 to TRBJ2-5; D possibly corresponds to TRBD1 (5 bases). This CDR3 is 11 amino acids long. The germline V gene has CDR1 GTSNPN and CDR2 SVGIG (reference sequence). V was cut by 5 bases and J by 4 bases, with 8 bases left in between.

There are many counts of this clonotype. V usage is TRBV20-1 and J usage is TRBJ1-1, with 8 bases that match TRBD1. Looked up from germline, CDR1 is DFQATT and CDR2 is SNEGSKA (reference sequence). V shed 5 bases and J 0 bases; nucleotides not matched to a gene: 2. CDR3 length: 13 amino acids. CDR3 nucleotide sequence: TGCAGTGCTCCGACAGGGGTGAACACTGAAGCTTTCTTT. Its protein is CSAPTGVNTEAFF.

A few counts support this clonotype. This chain uses TRBV6-4 with TRBJ2-2; D is unresolved. CDR3 length equals 12 residues. CDR1 is MRHNA and CDR2 is SNTAGT in the germline V gene. V dropped 6 bases and J dropped 7 bases, with 9 bases sitting between them. The CDR3 bases are TGTGCCAGCAGCGACGAGCTCGGGGAGCTGTTTTTT. This translates into CASSDELGELFF.

The chain has TRBV6-1 and TRBJ2-2; D not certain. V dropped 1 base and J dropped 3 bases, with 15 bases sitting between them. CDR3 length: 17 residues. Per the germline V gene, CDR1 is MNHNS and CDR2 is SASEGT. CDR3 sequence (DNA): TGTGCCAGCAGTGAAGGAGTGGCAAGGCAGGACACCGGGGAGCTGTTTTTT. It translates to CASSEGVARQDTGELFF.

This rearrangement joins TRBV12-3 or TRBV12-4 to TRBJ2-3; D is unresolved. Trimming took off 1 base at V and 4 bases at J, with 12 bases between the two ends. CDR3 length: 15 residues. CDR3 sequence: CASSLGSGFADTQYF. CDR3 in DNA: TGTGCCAGCAGTTTAGGTTCGGGTTTTGCAGATACGCAGTATTTT.

This clonotype was found many times. J is TRBJ1-3 and V is TRBV11-2; tentatively, D is TRBD1 (6 bases). The germline CDR1 and CDR2 sequences are SGHAT and FQNNGV. Trimming cost V 1 base and J 4 bases, with 11 bases left between them. The CDR3 contains 15 residues. The CDR3 region is CASSLVQGPGNTIYF. Here the CDR3 DNA reads TGTGCCAGCAGCTTAGTTCAGGGGCCCGGAAACACCATATATTTT.

This clonotype was seen ten or more times. V gene TRBV7-2 combines with J gene TRBJ2-3; weak D call: TRBD2 (5 bases). Trimming took 3 bases from V and 4 from J, leaving 14 bases between them. Germline loops: CDR1 SGHTA, CDR2 FQGNSA. CDR3 length equals 15 residues. CDR3 protein: CASSFSSEGADTQYF. The CDR3 coding sequence is TGTGCCAGCAGCTTTTCCTCAGAGGGCGCAGATACGCAGTATTTT.

CDR3 sequence reads: CASSLWTSTGELFF. The CDR3 DNA is TGTGCCAGCAGTTTATGGACCTCTACCGGGGAGCTGTTTTTT. The V call is TRBV28, the J call TRBJ2-2; no firm D call. This CDR3 comprises 14 residues. The V end lost 0 bases, the J end lost 5 bases, and 7 bases lay between the germline ends. The germline V gene encodes CDR1 MDHEN and CDR2 SYDVKM.

This clonotype was detected ten times or more. The chain employs TRBV27 and TRBJ2-7; D might be TRBD2 (6 bases). With 7 bases removed from V and 4 bases from J, the gap between germline ends came to 14 bases. The CDR3 sequence is 13 residues long. Germline CDR1 MNHEY, CDR2 SMNVEV (reference sequence). This chain's CDR3 is CASTRGTGYEQYF. The CDR3, as DNA: TGTGCCAGCACCCGCGGGACTGGTTACGAGCAGTACTTC.

J is TRBJ2-1 and V is TRBV12-3 or TRBV12-4; TRBD2 matches at 14 bases. The CDR3 is made up of 17 amino acids. V shed 4 bases and J 10 bases; nucleotides not matched to a gene: 12. Here the CDR3 DNA reads TGTGCCAGCAGTTCCCTGACTAGCGGGGGGGCCCGATGGGAGCAGTTCTTC. Its protein is CASSSLTSGGARWEQFF.

The V gene is TRBV20-1, the J gene TRBJ1-6, with 10 bases matching TRBD1. V gave up 2 bases and J gave up 0 bases; unmatched junction bases: 7. CDR3 length: 18 amino acids. The V gene's germline CDR1 is DFQATT and CDR2 SNEGSKA (reference sequence). This CDR3 is CSARTPDRGLSYNSPLHF. CDR3 nucleotides: TGCAGTGCTAGAACTCCCGACAGGGGGCTCTCCTATAATTCACCCCTCCACTTT.